These T cell receptor beta chains were read from a single sample in a study of cytomegalovirus exposure and HLA in healthy donors. Here immunoSEQ multiplex PCR was the method, and the copy in TCRdb shows in-frame clones only, minus some. Among some 130,000 clones listed, less than 85% were seen once. The sequencing input was PBMCs. The source of these receptors is a man aged 35-49 years in good health and CMV-seronegative. Each CDR3 is given with its conserved first and last residue. A D gene is named only where the DNA matches it firmly. Clone size is not always given. Where it is, it says once, few, many or a class for expanded clones.

clone size | J gene | D gene | V gene | CDR3 DNA | CDR3 protein
- | TRBJ1-1 | - | TRBV6-4 | TGTGCCAGCAGTCAGGGGCTGAACACTGAAGCTTTCTTT | CASSQGLNTEAFF
- | TRBJ2-1 | - | TRBV28 | TGTGCCAGCAGTTTTGAGACAGACAATGAGCAGTTCTTC | CASSFETDNEQFF
- | TRBJ2-1 | - | TRBV11-3 | TGTGCCAGCAGCTTAGAGGGGCGTGAGCAGTTCTTC | CASSLEGREQFF
- | TRBJ2-7 | - | TRBV15 | TGTGCCACCAGCAGAGATCGATTGGCCGAGCAGTACTTC | CATSRDRLAEQYF
- | TRBJ2-2 | - | TRBV7-7 | TGTGCTAGCAGCTCCCTCAGGTCCGGGGAGCTGTTTTTT | CASSSLRSGELFF
- | TRBJ2-2 | - | TRBV28 | TGTGCCAGCAGTCAGGACAGTACTACCGGGGAGCTGTTTTTT | CASSQDSTTGELFF
- | TRBJ2-3 | - | TRBV11-2 | TGTGCCAGCAGCTTAGTAACAGCTTCGGAGTATTTT | CASSLVTASEYF
- | TRBJ1-1 | TRBD1 | TRBV12-5 | TGTGCTAGTGGCCCACCCGGACAGGCTTTGACTGAAGCTTTCTTT | CASGPPGQALTEAFF
- | TRBJ1-6 | - | TRBV21-1 | TGTGCCAGCAGCAAACGTTTTCGAGGGACAGCGAAGGGCTCCTATAATTCACCCCTCCACTTT | CASSKRFRGTAKGSYNSPLHF
- | TRBJ2-4 | - | TRBV19 | TGTGCCAGTAGTATAGGGACGGACTTACTCCTAGCCAAAAACATTCAGTACTTC | CASSIGTDLLLAKNIQYF
- | TRBJ2-1 | TRBD2 | TRBV4-1 | TGCGCCAGTGGGACTAGCGGGAGCATCGCCTACAATGAGCAGTTCTTC | CASGTSGSIAYNEQFF
- | TRBJ2-5 | TRBD1 | TRBV5-8 | TGTGCCAGCAGCCTGGGACAGACGAACGGGGAGACCCAGTACTTC | CASSLGQTNGETQYF
- | TRBJ2-2 | - | TRBV4-3 | TGCGCCAGCAGTAAATCAGGGGAAACCGGGGAGCTGTTTTTT | CASSKSGETGELFF
few | TRBJ2-5 | TRBD2 | TRBV6-6 | TGTGCCAGCAGTTACTCGGGAGGGGTCGAGACCCAGTACTTC | CASSYSGGVETQYF
- | TRBJ2-2 | - | TRBV9 | TGTGCCAGCAGCGTAGGGGCCGGAGGAGAATTCACCGGGGAGCTGTTTTTT | CASSVGAGGEFTGELFF
- | TRBJ1-1 | - | TRBV10-3 | TGTGCCATCAGTGAGTCCGACAGGCAAATCACTGAAGCTTTCTTT | CAISESDRQITEAFF
once | TRBJ1-4 | - | TRBV7-8 | TGTGCCAGCAGCCGGGTCCAGGGAGGAGAAAAACTGTTTTTT | CASSRVQGGEKLFF
few | TRBJ1-3 | TRBD1 | TRBV6-1 | TGTGCCAGCAGAGAAAGGGAGGACAGGGGGCCTGGAAACACCATATATTTT | CASREREDRGPGNTIYF
- | TRBJ1-4 | TRBD1 | TRBV4-3 | TGCGCCAGCAGCCAGACAGGGTCGGTTGGTGAAAAACTGTTTTTT | CASSQTGSVGEKLFF
- | TRBJ2-3 | TRBD2 | TRBV10-3 | TGTGCCATCAGTGGGGGACTAGCGGGACTAGGAAAAGATACGCAGTATTTT | CAISGGLAGLGKDTQYF
- | TRBJ2-5 | - | TRBV7-2 | TGTGCCAGCAGCTTATGGGACAACCAAGAGACCCAGTACTTC | CASSLWDNQETQYF
- | TRBJ2-2 | - | TRBV28 | TGTGCCAGCAGTTTACTCAGGGGCACCGGGGAGCTGTTTTTT | CASSLLRGTGELFF
- | TRBJ2-1 | - | TRBV19 | TGTGCCAGTAGTATAGAGAGGGGGGGATACAATGAGCAGTTCTTC | CASSIERGGYNEQFF
few | TRBJ1-2 | TRBD1 | TRBV6-5 | TGTGCCAGCAGTTACGGACAGGGAGTGAGTGGCTACACCTTC | CASSYGQGVSGYTF
- | TRBJ2-5 | TRBD1 | TRBV5-1 | TGCGCCAGCCGGGACAGCCCAAGCAGGGAGACCCAGTACTTC | CASRDSPSRETQYF
- | TRBJ1-2 | TRBD1 | TRBV2 | TGTGCCAGCAGTCGGGACAGGGGGCTACGGGGCTACACCTTC | CASSRDRGLRGYTF
- | TRBJ1-2 | - | TRBV27 | TGTGCCAGCAGCCTCTCGACATCTGACTATGGCTACACCTTC | CASSLSTSDYGYTF
- | TRBJ2-1 | TRBD1 | TRBV11-1 | TGTGCCAGCAGCTCCCGGGACAGGGGTCCGCGTGAGCAGTTCTTC | CASSSRDRGPREQFF
- | TRBJ2-7 | TRBD1 | TRBV4-1 | TGCGCCAGCAGCCAGAGGACAGGGCCCTACGAGCAGTACTTC | CASSQRTGPYEQYF
- | TRBJ2-5 | TRBD2 | TRBV5-6 | TGTGCCAGCAGCTTGGGCCTAGCGGGGGCGTGGGGGGTAGAGACCCAGTACTTC | CASSLGLAGAWGVETQYF
- | TRBJ1-5 | - | TRBV18 | TGTGCCAGCTCACCGGCCGCACAGGGTGACCATCAGCCCCAGCATTTT | CASSPAAQGDHQPQHF
- | TRBJ2-7 | TRBD2 | TRBV18 | TGTGCCAGCTCACCGGCTGGACTAGCGGGATCCTACGAGCAGTACTTC | CASSPAGLAGSYEQYF
- | TRBJ2-7 | TRBD2 | TRBV4-1 | TGCGCCAGCAGCCGTGGTAGCGGGAGCTCCTACGAGCAGTACTTC | CASSRGSGSSYEQYF
- | TRBJ2-7 | TRBD1 | TRBV5-8 | TGTGCCAGCAGCCCAGGGACAGGGGGTTTCGACGAGCAGTACTTC | CASSPGTGGFDEQYF
- | TRBJ1-2 | TRBD1 | TRBV27 | TGTGCCAGCAGTCCCATTACAGGGGTAGGCTACACCTTC | CASSPITGVGYTF
- | TRBJ1-5 | - | TRBV6-6 | TGTGCCAGCAGTTACTCACAGGGTCATCAGCCCCAGCATTTT | CASSYSQGHQPQHF
- | TRBJ2-1 | TRBD2 | TRBV4-1 | TGCGCCAGCAGCCCCCCAGCGGGGGGTTTCTACAATGAGCAGTTCTTC | CASSPPAGGFYNEQFF
- | TRBJ2-4 | - | TRBV6-1 | TGTGCCACGGGGTTTCGACAGGTTACCATTCAGTACTTC | CATGFRQVTIQYF
few | TRBJ2-7 | TRBD2 | TRBV11-3 | TGTGCCAGCAGCCTTCTAGCGGGGGGGCCCTACGAGCAGTACTTC | CASSLLAGGPYEQYF
- | TRBJ2-5 | - | TRBV7-8 | TGTGCCAGCAGACAGCCGGGACAACAAGAGACCCAGTACTTC | CASRQPGQQETQYF
- | TRBJ2-7 | - | TRBV5-4 | TGTGCCAGCAGCACTAGTGTGGGGGCCTCCTACGAGCAGTACTTC | CASSTSVGASYEQYF
- | TRBJ1-2 | - | TRBV14 | TGTGCCAGCAGCCAAGAGCCGGGGGGGGGTAGCTATGGCTACACCTTC | CASSQEPGGGSYGYTF
- | TRBJ1-4 | TRBD1 | TRBV18 | TGTGCCAGCTCACCACCGAACAGGGGGCGGGGTGAAAAACTGTTTTTT | CASSPPNRGRGEKLFF
- | TRBJ2-5 | TRBD1 | TRBV7-8 | TGTGCCAGCAGCACGCGGGGACAGGGCGGAGAGACCCAGTACTTC | CASSTRGQGGETQYF
- | TRBJ2-1 | TRBD2 | TRBV9 | TGTGCCAGCAGCGTATTTCCCAGGACTAGCGGTGCAGGCTACAATGAGCAGTTCTTC | CASSVFPRTSGAGYNEQFF
- | TRBJ2-1 | TRBD1 | TRBV6-1 | TGTGCCAGCAGTGAAGCGGGGACAGGCCTGGGGAATGAGCAGTTCTTC | CASSEAGTGLGNEQFF
- | TRBJ1-2 | TRBD1 | TRBV7-9 | TGTGCCGGCAGCTTACGGGTAGGGGGCGCCTATGGCTACACCTTC | CAGSLRVGGAYGYTF
- | TRBJ1-3 | - | TRBV4-1 | TGCGCCAGCAGCCAAGATCTAAACACCATATATTTT | CASSQDLNTIYF
once | TRBJ2-3 | TRBD2 | TRBV9 | TGTGCCAGCAGGGGGGGACTAGCGGACACAGATACGCAGTATTTT | CASRGGLADTDTQYF
- | TRBJ2-3 | - | TRBV6-6 | TGTGCCAGCAGACCCCCCGGGAGCGCCTCCACAGATACGCAGTATTTT | CASRPPGSASTDTQYF